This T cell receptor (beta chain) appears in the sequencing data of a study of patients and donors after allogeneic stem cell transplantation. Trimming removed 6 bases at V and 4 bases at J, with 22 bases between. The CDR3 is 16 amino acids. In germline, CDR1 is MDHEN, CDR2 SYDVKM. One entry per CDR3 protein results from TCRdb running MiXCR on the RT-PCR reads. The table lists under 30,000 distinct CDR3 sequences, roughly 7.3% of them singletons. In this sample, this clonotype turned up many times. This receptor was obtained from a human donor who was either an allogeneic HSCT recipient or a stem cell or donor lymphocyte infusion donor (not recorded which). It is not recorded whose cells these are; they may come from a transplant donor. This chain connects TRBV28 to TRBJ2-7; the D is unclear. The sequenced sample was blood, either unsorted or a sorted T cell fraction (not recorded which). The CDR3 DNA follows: TGTGCCAGCAGCAAGGGATACACGGTGGTGTGGTACGAGCAGTACTTC. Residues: CASSKGYTVVWYEQYF.